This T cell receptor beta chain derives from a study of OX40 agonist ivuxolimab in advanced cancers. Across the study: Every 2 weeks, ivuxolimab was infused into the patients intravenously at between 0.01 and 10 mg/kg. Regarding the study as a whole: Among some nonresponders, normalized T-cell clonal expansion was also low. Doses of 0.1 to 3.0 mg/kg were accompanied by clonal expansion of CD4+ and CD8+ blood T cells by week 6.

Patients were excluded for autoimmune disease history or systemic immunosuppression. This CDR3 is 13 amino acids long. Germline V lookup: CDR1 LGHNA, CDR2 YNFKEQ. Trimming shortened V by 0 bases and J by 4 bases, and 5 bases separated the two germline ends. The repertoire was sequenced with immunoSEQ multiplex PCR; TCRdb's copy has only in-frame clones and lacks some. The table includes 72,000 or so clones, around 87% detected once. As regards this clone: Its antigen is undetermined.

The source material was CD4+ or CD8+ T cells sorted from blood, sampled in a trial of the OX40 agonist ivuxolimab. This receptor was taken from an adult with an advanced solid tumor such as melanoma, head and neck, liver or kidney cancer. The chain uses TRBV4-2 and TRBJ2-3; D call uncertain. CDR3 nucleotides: TGTGCCAGCAGCCAAGATCCCGCAGATACGCAGTATTTT. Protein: CASSQDPADTQYF.